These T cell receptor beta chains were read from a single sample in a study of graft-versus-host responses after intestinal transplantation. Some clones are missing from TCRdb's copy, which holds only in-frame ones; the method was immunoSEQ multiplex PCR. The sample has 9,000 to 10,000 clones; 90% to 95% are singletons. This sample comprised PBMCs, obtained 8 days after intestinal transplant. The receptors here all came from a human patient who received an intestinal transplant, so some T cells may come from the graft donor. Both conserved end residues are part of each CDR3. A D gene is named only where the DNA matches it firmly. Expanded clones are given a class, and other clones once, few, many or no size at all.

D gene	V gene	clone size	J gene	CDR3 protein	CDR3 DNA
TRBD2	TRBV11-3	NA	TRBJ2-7	CASSLGGSGSYEQYF	TGTGCCAGCAGCTTAGGCGGTAGCGGGAGTTACGAGCAGTACTTC
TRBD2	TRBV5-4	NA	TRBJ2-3	CASSRYAPGTSAYTQYF	TGTGCCAGCAGCAGATATGCGCCCGGGACTAGCGCGTATACGCAGTATTTT
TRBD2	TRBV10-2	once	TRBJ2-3	CASRGAGGDTQYF	TGCGCCAGCAGGGGAGCGGGAGGAGATACGCAGTATTTT
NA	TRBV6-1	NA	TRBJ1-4	CASSDVDSNEKLFF	TGTGCCAGCAGTGACGTGGACAGCAATGAAAAACTGTTTTTT
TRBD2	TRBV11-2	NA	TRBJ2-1	CASSPLTSGGNSYNEQFF	TGTGCCAGCAGCCCTCTGACTAGCGGGGGCAATTCCTACAATGAGCAGTTCTTC
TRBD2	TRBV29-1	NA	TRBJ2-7	CSVEGRTSGRWGEQYF	TGCAGCGTTGAAGGGCGAACTAGCGGGAGGTGGGGCGAGCAGTACTTC
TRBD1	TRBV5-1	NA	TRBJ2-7	CASSLGTGTYEQYF	TGCGCCAGCAGCTTGGGGACAGGCACCTACGAGCAGTACTTC
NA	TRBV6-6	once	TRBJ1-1	CASTPTPGIAFF	TGTGCCAGCACCCCCACCCCAGGTATCGCTTTCTTT
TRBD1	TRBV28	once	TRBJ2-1	CASMTKRGPYNEQFF	TGTGCCAGCATGACGAAAAGGGGGCCCTACAATGAGCAGTTCTTC
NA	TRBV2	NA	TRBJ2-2	CASSGREATGELFF	TGTGCCAGCAGTGGTAGGGAGGCCACCGGGGAGCTGTTTTTT
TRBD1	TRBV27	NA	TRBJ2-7	CASSLTGTGYYEQYF	TGTGCCAGCAGTTTAACCGGGACAGGGTATTACGAGCAGTACTTC
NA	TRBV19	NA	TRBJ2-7	CASSTGEGSSYEQYF	TGCGCCAGTAGTACGGGCGAGGGGAGCTCCTACGAGCAGTACTTC
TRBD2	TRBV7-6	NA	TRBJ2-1	CASSLDWGLASEQFF	TGTGCCAGCAGCTTAGATTGGGGACTAGCGTCTGAGCAGTTCTTC
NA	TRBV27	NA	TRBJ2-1	CASSFSTYNEQFF	TGTGCCAGCAGTTTCTCCACCTACAATGAGCAGTTCTTC
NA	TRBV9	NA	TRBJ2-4	CASSVGSENIQYF	TGTGCCAGCAGCGTTGGGAGTGAAAACATTCAGTACTTC
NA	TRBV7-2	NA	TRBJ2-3	CASSLVSGDTQYF	TGTGCCAGCAGCTTAGTGTCGGGAGATACGCAGTATTTT
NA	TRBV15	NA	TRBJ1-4	CATSPGGAYEKLFF	TGTGCCACCAGCCCGGGGGGGGCTTATGAAAAACTGTTTTTT
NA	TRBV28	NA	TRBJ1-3	CASSSLPVFSGNTIYF	TGTGCCAGCAGTTCCCTACCTGTCTTCTCTGGAAACACCATATATTTT
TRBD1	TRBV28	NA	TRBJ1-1	CASSTGTARRAFF	TGTGCCAGCAGTACCGGGACAGCTAGAAGGGCTTTCTTT
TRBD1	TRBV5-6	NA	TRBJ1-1	CASSPRGGLFTEAFF	TGTGCCAGCAGCCCCAGGGGGGGGTTGTTTACTGAAGCTTTCTTT
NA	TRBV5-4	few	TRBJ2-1	CASSGGAYYNEQFF	TGTGCCAGCAGCGGGGGTGCTTACTACAATGAGCAGTTCTTC
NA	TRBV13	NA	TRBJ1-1	CASSLGGNTEAFF	TGTGCCAGCAGCTTAGGGGGAAACACTGAAGCTTTCTTT
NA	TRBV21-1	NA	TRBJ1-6	CASSKNVGDSYNSPLHF	TGTGCCAGCAGCAAGAACGTGGGGGACAGCTATAATTCACCCCTCCACTTT
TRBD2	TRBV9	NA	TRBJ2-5	CASSVGPSGRETQYF	TGTGCCAGCAGCGTAGGCCCCAGCGGGAGAGAGACCCAGTACTTC
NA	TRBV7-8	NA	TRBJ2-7	CASSHPRTALGEQYF	TGTGCCAGCAGCCACCCCAGGACGGCCTTGGGAGAGCAGTACTTC
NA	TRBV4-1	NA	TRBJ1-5	CASSQDWGSLNQPQHF	TGCGCCAGCAGCCAAGATTGGGGGTCCCTTAATCAGCCCCAGCATTTT
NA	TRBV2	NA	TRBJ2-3	CASIPATGTDTQYF	TGTGCCAGCATCCCCGCGACTGGCACAGATACGCAGTATTTT
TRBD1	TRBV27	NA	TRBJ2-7	CASSFGPGQGHYEQYF	TGTGCCAGCAGTTTCGGGCCGGGACAGGGTCACTACGAGCAGTACTTC
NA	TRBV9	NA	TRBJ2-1	CASSVVVQFF	TGTGCCAGCAGCGTAGTAGTTCAGTTCTTC
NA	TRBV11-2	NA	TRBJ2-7	CASSLWSFEGAPHEQYF	TGTGCCAGCAGCTTATGGTCATTTGAAGGGGCGCCCCACGAGCAGTACTTC
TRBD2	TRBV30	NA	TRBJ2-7	CAWSEIGGAYEQYF	TGTGCCTGGAGTGAGATCGGGGGGGCGTACGAGCAGTACTTC
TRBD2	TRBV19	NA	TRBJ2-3	CASSRTSGGADTQYF	TGTGCCAGTAGCAGGACTAGCGGGGGGGCAGATACGCAGTATTTT
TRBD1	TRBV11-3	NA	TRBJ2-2	CASSTQGAVGELFF	TGTGCCAGCAGCACTCAGGGGGCTGTCGGGGAGCTGTTTTTT
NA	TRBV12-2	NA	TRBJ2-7	CARRWGGREGVYEQYF	TGCGCACGTCGATGGGGAGGTCGGGAGGGTGTGTACGAGCAGTACTTC
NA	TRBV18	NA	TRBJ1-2	CASSPAGIYYGYTF	TGTGCCAGCTCACCCGCAGGGATCTACTATGGCTACACCTTC
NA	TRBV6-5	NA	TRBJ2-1	CASSYGPYNEQFF	TGTGCCAGCAGTTACGGGCCTTACAATGAGCAGTTCTTC
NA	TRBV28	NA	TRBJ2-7	CASSLLLAAGDPSYEQYF	TGTGCCAGCAGTTTACTTCTGGCGGCAGGGGACCCCTCCTACGAGCAGTACTTC
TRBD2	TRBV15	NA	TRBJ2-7	CATSRSLPSGTYEQYF	TGTGCCACCAGCAGAAGTCTGCCTAGCGGGACTTACGAGCAGTACTTC
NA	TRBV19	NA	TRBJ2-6	CASSPGRYSGANVLTF	TGTGCCAGTAGTCCGGGACGTTACTCTGGGGCCAACGTCCTGACTTTC
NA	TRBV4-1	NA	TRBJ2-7	CASSQVLSAGSPYEQYF	TGCGCCAGCAGCCAAGTTCTCTCCGCCGGCAGCCCCTACGAGCAGTACTTC
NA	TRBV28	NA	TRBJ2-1	CASSLGNEQFF	TGTGCCAGCAGTTTAGGGAATGAGCAGTTCTTC
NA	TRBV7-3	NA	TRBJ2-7	CANHWGRSNYEQYF	TGTGCCAACCACTGGGGGCGGTCTAACTACGAGCAGTACTTC
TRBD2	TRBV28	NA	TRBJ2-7	CASSRGLAGWIYEQYF	TGTGCCAGCAGTCGGGGACTAGCGGGGTGGATCTACGAGCAGTACTTC
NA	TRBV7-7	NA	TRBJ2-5	CASSLGLQETQYF	TGTGCCAGCAGTTTAGGGTTACAAGAGACCCAGTACTTC
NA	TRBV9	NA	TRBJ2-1	CASSGPVGQFF	TGTGCCAGCAGCGGACCGGTGGGACAGTTCTTC
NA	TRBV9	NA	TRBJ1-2	CASSPGQYDYGYTF	TGTGCCAGCAGCCCCGGACAGTACGACTATGGCTACACCTTC
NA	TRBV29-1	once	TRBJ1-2	CSVEEVGYTF	TGCAGCGTTGAAGAGGTTGGCTACACCTTC
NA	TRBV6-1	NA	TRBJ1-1	CASSEGFGLDTEAFF	TGTGCCAGCAGTGAAGGTTTCGGACTCGACACTGAAGCTTTCTTT
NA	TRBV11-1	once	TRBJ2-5	CASSLVFQGEEETQYF	TGTGCCAGCAGCTTAGTATTTCAGGGGGAGGAAGAGACCCAGTACTTC
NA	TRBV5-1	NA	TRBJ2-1	CASSLAVGGGEISSYNEQFF	TGCGCCAGCAGCTTGGCCGTGGGTGGGGGCGAAATAAGCTCCTACAATGAGCAGTTCTTC
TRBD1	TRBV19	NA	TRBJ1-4	CASSPDREESEKLFF	TGTGCCAGTAGTCCCGACAGGGAGGAGAGTGAAAAACTGTTTTTT
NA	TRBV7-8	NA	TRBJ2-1	CASSPRGQFYNEQFF	TGTGCCAGCAGCCCCCGGGGCCAATTCTACAATGAGCAGTTCTTC
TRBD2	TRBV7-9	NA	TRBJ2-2	CASSFGLAGTGELFF	TGTGCCAGCAGCTTCGGACTAGCGGGGACCGGGGAGCTGTTTTTT
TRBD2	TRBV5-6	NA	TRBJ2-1	CASSPGTSGGSQFF	TGTGCCAGCAGCCCCGGGACTAGCGGGGGGTCGCAGTTCTTC
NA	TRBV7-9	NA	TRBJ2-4	CASSLDKNIQYF	TGTGCCAGCAGCTTGGACAAAAACATTCAGTACTTC
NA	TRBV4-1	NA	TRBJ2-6	CASSQGFGSGANVLTF	TGCGCCAGCAGCCAAGGGTTCGGGTCTGGGGCCAACGTCCTGACTTTC
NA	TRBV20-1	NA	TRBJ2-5	CSASGETQYF	TGCAGTGCTAGCGGGGAGACCCAGTACTTC
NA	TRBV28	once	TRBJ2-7	CASSLGLEAEQYF	TGTGCCAGCAGTTTAGGGCTAGAAGCCGAGCAGTACTTC